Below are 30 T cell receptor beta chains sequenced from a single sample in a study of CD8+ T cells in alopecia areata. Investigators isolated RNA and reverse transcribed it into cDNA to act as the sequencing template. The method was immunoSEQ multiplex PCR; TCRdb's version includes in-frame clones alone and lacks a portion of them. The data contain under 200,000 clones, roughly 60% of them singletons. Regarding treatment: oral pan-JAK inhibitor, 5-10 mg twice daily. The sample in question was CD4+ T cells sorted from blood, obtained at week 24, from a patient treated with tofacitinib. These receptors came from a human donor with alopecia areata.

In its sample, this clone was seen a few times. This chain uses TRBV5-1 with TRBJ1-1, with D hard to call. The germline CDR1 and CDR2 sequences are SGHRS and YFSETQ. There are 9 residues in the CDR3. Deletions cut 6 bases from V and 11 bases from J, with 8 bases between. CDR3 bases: TGCGCCAGCAATGCCGGGGCTTTCTTT. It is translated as CASNAGAFF.

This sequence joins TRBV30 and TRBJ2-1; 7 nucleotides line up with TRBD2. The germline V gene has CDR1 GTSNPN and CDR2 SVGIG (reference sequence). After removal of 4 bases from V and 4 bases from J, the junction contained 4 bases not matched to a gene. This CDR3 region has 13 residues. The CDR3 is CAWTLAEYNEQFF. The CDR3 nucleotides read TGTGCCTGGACGCTAGCGGAGTACAATGAGCAGTTCTTC.

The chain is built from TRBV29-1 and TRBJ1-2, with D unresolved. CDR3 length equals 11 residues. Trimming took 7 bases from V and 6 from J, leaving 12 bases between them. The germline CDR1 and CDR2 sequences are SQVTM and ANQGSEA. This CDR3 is CSGRVADGYTF. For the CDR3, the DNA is TGCAGCGGGCGCGTTGCGGATGGCTACACCTTC.

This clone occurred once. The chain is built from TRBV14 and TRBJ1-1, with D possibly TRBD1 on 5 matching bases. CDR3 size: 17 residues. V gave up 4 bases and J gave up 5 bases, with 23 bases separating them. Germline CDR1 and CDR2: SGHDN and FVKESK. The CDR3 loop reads CASSRLIGGGEVTEAFF. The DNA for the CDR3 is TGTGCCAGCAGCCGCTTGATCGGGGGAGGGGAGGTGACTGAAGCTTTCTTT.

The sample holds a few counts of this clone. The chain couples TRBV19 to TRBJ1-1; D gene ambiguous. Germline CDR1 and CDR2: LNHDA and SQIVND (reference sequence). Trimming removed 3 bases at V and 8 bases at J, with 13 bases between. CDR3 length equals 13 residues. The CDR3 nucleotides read TGTGCCAGTAGTATTGTCGCGCTAGAAGAAGCTTTCTTT. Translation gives CASSIVALEEAFF.

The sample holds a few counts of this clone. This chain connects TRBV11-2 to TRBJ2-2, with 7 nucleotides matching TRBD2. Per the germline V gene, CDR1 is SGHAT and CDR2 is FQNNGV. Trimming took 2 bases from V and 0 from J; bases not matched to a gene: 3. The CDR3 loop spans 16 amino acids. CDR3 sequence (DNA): TGTGCCAGCAGCTTAAATCGGGGGGCGAACACCGGGGAGCTGTTTTTT. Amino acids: CASSLNRGANTGELFF.

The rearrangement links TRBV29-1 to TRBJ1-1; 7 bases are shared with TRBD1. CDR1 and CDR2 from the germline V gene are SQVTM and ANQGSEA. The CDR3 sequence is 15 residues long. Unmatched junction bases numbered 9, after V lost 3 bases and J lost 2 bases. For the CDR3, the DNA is TGCAGCGTTGACTTTTTCCCAGGGGGAAACACTGAAGCTTTCTTT. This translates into CSVDFFPGGNTEAFF.

The CDR3 loop reads CASRVTGTGGGSPLHF. The CDR3 DNA follows: TGTGCCAGCAGAGTGACCGGGACAGGGGGCGGTTCACCCCTCCACTTT. V and J are TRBV2 and TRBJ1-6; 12 nucleotides line up with TRBD1. CDR3 length: 16 amino acids. V shed 6 bases, J shed 9 bases, and the junction held 9 bases outside the gene matches. Germline assignment: CDR1 SNHLY and CDR2 FYNNEI.

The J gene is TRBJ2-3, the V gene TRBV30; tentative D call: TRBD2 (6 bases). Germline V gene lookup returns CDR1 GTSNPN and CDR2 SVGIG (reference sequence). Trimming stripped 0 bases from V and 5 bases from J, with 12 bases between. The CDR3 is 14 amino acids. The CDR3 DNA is TGTGCCTGGAGTGTACTAGCAGTCAGAGATACGCAGTATTTT. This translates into CAWSVLAVRDTQYF. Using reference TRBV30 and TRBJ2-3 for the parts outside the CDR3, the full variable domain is SQTIHQWPATLVQPVGSPLSLECTVEGTSNPNLYWYRQAAGRGLQLLFYSVGIGQISSEVPQNLSASRPQDRQFILSSKKLLLSDSGFYLCAWSVLAVRDTQYFGPGTRLTVL.

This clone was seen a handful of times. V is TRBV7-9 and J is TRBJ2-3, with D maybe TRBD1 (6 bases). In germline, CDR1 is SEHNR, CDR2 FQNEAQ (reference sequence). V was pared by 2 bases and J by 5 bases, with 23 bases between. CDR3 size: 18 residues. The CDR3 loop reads CASSLISSGAIIRDTQYF. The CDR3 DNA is TGTGCCAGCAGCTTAATTTCATCAGGGGCCATCATCCGAGATACGCAGTATTTT.

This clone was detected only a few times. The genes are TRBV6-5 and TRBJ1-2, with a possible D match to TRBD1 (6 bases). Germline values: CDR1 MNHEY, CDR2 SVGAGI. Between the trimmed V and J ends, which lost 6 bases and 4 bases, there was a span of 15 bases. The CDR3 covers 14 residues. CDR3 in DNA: TGTGCCAGCAGGGAGGACAGTTCATCCTATGGCTACACCTTC. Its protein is CASREDSSSYGYTF.

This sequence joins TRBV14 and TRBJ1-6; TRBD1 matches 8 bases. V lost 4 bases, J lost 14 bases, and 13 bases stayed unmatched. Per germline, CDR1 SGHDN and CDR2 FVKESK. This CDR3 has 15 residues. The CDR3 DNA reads TGTGCCAGCAGCCTTGGACAGGGAGGTCTCTCGGCCCTCCACTTT. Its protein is CASSLGQGGLSALHF. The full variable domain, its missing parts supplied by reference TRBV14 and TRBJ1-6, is EAGVTQFPSHSVIEKGQTVTLRCDPISGHDNLYWYRRVMGKEIKFLLHFVKESKQDESGMPNNRFLAERTGGTYSTLKVQPAELEDSGVYFCASSLGQGGLSALHFGNGTRLTVT.

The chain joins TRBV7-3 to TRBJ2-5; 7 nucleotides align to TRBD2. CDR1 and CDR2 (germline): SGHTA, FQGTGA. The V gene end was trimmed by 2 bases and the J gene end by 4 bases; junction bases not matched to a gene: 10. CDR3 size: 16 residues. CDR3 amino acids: CASSLGVGGISETQYF. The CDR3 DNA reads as TGTGCCAGCAGCTTAGGTGTCGGGGGGATCTCAGAGACCCAGTACTTC.

CDR3 nucleotide sequence: TGTGCCAGCAGCCCTCGGGGGGGTTTACAAGAGACCCAGTACTTC. The encoded protein is CASSPRGGLQETQYF. The chain has TRBV11-2 and TRBJ2-5; 8 bases are a match to TRBD2. The CDR3 loop spans 15 amino acids. V trimming: 5 bases; J trimming: 2 bases; junction bases outside the gene matches: 7. CDR1 is SGHAT and CDR2 is FQNNGV in the germline V gene.

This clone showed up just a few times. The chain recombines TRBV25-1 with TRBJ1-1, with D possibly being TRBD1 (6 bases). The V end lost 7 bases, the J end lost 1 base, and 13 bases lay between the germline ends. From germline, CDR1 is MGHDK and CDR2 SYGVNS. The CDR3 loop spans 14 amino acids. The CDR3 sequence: CASKPTGENTEAFF. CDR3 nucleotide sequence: TGTGCCAGCAAACCGACAGGAGAGAACACTGAAGCTTTCTTT.

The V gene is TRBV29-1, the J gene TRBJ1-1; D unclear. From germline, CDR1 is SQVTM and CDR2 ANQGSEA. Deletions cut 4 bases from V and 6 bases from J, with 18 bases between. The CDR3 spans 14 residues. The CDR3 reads CSVALSYSRAEAFF. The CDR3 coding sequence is TGCAGCGTTGCTCTCTCTTATTCTAGAGCTGAAGCTTTCTTT. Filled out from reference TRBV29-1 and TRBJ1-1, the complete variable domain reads SAVISQKPSRDICQRGTSLTIQCQVDSQVTMMFWYRQQPGQSLTLIATANQGSEATYESGFVIDKFPISRPNLTFSTLTVSNMSPEDSSIYLCSVALSYSRAEAFFGQGTRLTVV.

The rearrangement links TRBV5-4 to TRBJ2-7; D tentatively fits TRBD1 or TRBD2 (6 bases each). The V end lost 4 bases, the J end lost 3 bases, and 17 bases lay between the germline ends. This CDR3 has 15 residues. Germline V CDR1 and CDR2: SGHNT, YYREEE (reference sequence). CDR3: CASSPALGGNYEQYF. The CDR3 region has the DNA TGTGCCAGCAGCCCCGCATTGGGGGGCAACTACGAGCAGTACTTC.

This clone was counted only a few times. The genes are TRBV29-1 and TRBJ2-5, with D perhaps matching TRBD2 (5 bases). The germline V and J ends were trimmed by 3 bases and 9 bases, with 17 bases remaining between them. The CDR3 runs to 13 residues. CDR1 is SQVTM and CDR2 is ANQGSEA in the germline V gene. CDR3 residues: CSVDLTSRGSQYF. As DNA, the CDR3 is TGCAGCGTTGACCTCACTAGTAGAGGGTCCCAGTACTTC. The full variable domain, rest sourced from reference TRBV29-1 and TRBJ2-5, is SAVISQKPSRDICQRGTSLTIQCQVDSQVTMMFWYRQQPGQSLTLIATANQGSEATYESGFVIDKFPISRPNLTFSTLTVSNMSPEDSSIYLCSVDLTSRGSQYFGPGTRLLVL.

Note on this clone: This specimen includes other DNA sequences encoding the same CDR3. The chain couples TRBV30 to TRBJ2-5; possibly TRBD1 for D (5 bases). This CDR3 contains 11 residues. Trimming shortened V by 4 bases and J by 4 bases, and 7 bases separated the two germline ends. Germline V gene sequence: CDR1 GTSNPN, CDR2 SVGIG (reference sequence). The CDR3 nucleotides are TGTGCCTGGAATCAGGGAGAGACCCAGTACTTC. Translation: CAWNQGETQYF.

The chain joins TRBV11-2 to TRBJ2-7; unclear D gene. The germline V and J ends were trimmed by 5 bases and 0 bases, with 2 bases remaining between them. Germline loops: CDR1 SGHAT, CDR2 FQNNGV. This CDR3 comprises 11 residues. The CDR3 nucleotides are TGTGCCAGCAGCCCCTCCTACGAGCAGTACTTC. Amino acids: CASSPSYEQYF.

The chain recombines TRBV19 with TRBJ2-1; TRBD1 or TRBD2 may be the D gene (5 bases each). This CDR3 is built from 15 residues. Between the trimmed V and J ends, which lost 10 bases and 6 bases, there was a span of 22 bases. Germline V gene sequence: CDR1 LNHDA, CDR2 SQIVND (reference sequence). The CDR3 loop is CATQEPGRATNEQFF. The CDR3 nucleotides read TGTGCCACCCAAGAACCGGGACGGGCCACCAATGAGCAGTTCTTC.

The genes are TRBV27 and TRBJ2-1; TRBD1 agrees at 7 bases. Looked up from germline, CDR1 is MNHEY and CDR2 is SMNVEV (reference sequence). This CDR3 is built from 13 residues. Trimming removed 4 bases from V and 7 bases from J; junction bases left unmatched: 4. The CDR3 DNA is TGTGCCAGCAGTTCTCGGGACAGAAATGAGCAGTTCTTC. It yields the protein CASSSRDRNEQFF.

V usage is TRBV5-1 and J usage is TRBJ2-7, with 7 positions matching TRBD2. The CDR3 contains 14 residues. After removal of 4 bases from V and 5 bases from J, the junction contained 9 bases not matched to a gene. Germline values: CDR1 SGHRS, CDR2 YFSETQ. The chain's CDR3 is CASSPYGGTNEQYF. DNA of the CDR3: TGCGCCAGCAGCCCCTACGGGGGGACCAACGAGCAGTACTTC.

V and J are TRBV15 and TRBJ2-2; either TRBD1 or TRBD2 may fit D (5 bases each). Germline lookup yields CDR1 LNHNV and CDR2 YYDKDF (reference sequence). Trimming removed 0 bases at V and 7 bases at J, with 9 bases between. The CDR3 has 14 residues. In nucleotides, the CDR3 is TGTGCCACCAGCAGAGATCGGGGCTACGGGGAGCTGTTTTTT. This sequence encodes CATSRDRGYGELFF.

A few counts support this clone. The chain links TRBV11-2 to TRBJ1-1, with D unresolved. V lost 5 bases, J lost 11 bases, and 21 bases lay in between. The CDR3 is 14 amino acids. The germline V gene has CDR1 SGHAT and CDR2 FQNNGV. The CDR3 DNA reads TGTGCCAGCAGCCGCTCTAATAACCTACAAGGGGCTTTCTTT. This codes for CASSRSNNLQGAFF.

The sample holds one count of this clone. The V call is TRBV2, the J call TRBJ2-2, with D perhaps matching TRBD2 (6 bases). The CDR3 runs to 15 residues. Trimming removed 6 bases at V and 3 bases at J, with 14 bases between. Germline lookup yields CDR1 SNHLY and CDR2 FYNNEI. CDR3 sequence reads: CASSVVGGDTGELFF. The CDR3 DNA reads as TGTGCCAGCAGCGTGGTCGGGGGAGACACCGGGGAGCTGTTTTTT.

The CDR3 DNA sequence: TGTGCTAGTGGTCGGACACGGAACACTGAAGCTTTCTTT. It is translated as CASGRTRNTEAFF. The chain links TRBV12-5 to TRBJ1-1; D is perhaps TRBD1 (5 bases). Germline values: CDR1 LGHNT, CDR2 FRNRAP. Deletions cut 5 bases from V and 1 base from J, with 8 bases between. The CDR3 sequence is 13 residues long. The full variable domain, rest sourced from reference TRBV12-5 and TRBJ1-1, is DARVTQTPRHKVTEMGQEVTMRCQPILGHNTVFWYRQTMMQGLELLAYFRNRAPLDDSGMPKDRFSAEMPDATLATLKIQPSEPRDSAVYFCASGRTRNTEAFFGQGTRLTVV.

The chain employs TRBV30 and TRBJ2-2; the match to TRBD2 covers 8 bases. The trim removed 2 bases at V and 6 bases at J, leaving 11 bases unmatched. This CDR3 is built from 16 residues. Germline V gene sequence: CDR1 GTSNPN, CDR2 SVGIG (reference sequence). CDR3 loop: CAWSPLERGFPGELFF. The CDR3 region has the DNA TGTGCCTGGAGTCCTCTGGAGCGGGGGTTTCCCGGGGAGCTGTTTTTT.

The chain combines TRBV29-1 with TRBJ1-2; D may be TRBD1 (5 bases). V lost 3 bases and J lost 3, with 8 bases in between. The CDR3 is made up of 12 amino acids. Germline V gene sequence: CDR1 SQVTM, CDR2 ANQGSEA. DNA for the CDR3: TGCAGCGTTGACCAGGGATACTATGGCTACACCTTC. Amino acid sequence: CSVDQGYYGYTF.

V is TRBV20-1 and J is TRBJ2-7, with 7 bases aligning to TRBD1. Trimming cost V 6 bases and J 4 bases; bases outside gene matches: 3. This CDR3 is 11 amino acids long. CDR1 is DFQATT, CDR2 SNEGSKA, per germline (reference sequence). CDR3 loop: CSANRGYEQYF. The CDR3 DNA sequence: TGCAGTGCCAACAGGGGATACGAGCAGTACTTC.